This T cell receptor beta chain was obtained from a study of T cell repertoires in cytomegalovirus infection (dated 2019 in TCRdb). Regarding the research as a whole: Recently identified HLA-C-restricted CMV epitopes, whose presentation resists viral immunomodulation, were targeted by peptide stimulations together with well-studied HLA-B-restricted epitopes. Donor HLA type was relevant to the analysis, because carriage of CMV infection together with the matching HLA type was indicated by public TCR beta signatures.

Study-level results and caveats: The ex vivo response was dominated by HLA-C-restricted CMV-specific TCR beta clonotypes, which also provided the single most frequent clonotype in two of eight donors. Carriers of CMV infection plus the relevant HLA type were discriminated by the cumulative frequency of public TCR beta family members in the study cohort and in an independent approximately 400-donor cohort.

Instrument on record: Illumina HiSeq 1500. TCRdb reprocessed the public reads (quality trimming at Q25 with fastp, clone calling with MiXCR) and kept in-frame beta chains. Every distinct CDR3 protein forms one entry, paired with its most common genes and DNA. The sample table lists roughly 920,000 distinct CDR3 sequences, roughly a third of them with a count of one. The ten largest clones take up around 15% of the sample. The sample's treatment or condition, from its label and the paper: in vitro stimulation with specific CMV peptide epitopes to enrich CMV-specific T cells. About this clonotype itself: The antigen it binds to is not known. The record has no base qualities; no much larger clone is one base away.

The germline V gene specifies SNHLY as CDR1 and FYNNEI as CDR2. The CDR3 contains 17 residues, cysteine and phenylalanine counted. Only the CDR3 part of the read is kept: 51 bases, read in frame from the first base. Relative to germline, V is missing 8 bases and J is missing 4 bases, with 15 bases of the junction outside any gene match. Here the sequenced sample was cultured CD8+ T cells from PBMCs, taken from culture after CMV antigen stimulation. This TCR was recovered from a human donor in good health (CMV status not recorded). Some clones in this sample may be carry-over from other donors' samples. The chain links TRBV2 with TRBJ1-4; 8 middle bases align to TRBD1. The CDR3 in this case is CASGILAPGQVNEKLFF. In nucleotides, the sequence is TGTGCCAGCGGCATCTTAGCCCCGGGACAGGTTAATGAAAAACTGTTTTTT.